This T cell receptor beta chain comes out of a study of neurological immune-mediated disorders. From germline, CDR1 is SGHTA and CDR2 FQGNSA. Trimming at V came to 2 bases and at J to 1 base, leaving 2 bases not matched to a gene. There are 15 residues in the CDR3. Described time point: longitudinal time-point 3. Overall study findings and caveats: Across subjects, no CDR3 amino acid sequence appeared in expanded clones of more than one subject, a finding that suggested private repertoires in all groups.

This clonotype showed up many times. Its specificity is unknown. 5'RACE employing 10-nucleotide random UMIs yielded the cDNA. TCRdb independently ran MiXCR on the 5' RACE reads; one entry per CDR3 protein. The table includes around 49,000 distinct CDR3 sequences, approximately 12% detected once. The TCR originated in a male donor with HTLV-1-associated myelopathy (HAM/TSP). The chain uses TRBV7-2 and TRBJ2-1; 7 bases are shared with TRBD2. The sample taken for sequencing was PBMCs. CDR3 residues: CASSLSAGSYNEQFF. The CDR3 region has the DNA TGTGCCAGCAGCTTATCAGCGGGGTCCTACAATGAGCAGTTCTTC.